The 27 T cell receptor beta chains below were found in one sample sequenced in a study of regulatory T cells in long-lasting Graves disease. To make TCR beta libraries, researchers used iRepertoire HTBI primers and Arm-PCR of CDR3 regions. MiXCR, run by TCRdb on the multiplex PCR reads, gives a single entry per CDR3 protein. The table has hundreds of thousands of distinct CDR3 sequences, roughly a sixth seen once. Time point specified: newly diagnosed GD, antithyroid drugs for less than 3 months. PBMC RNA was the source of the TCR library. This sample also appeared in a second study, on T cells in Graves' hyperthyroidism and ophthalmopathy.

This material consisted of peripheral blood mononuclear cells (PBMCs), taken at new diagnosis, from a patient treated with antithyroid drugs. These receptors were taken from a woman aged 40 to 65 with Graves disease.

The J gene is TRBJ1-5, the V gene TRBV19; 7 nucleotides agree with TRBD1. CDR1 and CDR2 from the germline V gene are LNHDA and SQIVND (reference sequence). The CDR3 has 15 residues. V shed 1 base and J 6 bases; nucleotides not matched to a gene: 6. The CDR3 bases are TGTGCCAGTAGTATAGCACAGGGGCGGTGTCAGCCCCAGCATTTT. This codes for CASSIAQGRCQPQHF.

This clonotype was observed at least ten times. This rearrangement joins TRBV7-3 to TRBJ2-5; D possibly corresponds to TRBD1 (5 bases). This CDR3 is built from 14 residues. The germline V and J ends were trimmed by 3 bases and 4 bases, with 12 bases remaining between them. Germline-derived CDR1 and CDR2 are SGHTA and FQGTGA. The CDR3: CASSLAGLGETQYF. CDR3 sequence (DNA): TGTGCCAGCAGCTTGGCAGGGTTAGGAGAGACCCAGTACTTC. The complete variable domain, with remaining parts taken from reference TRBV7-3 and TRBJ2-5, reads GAGVSQTPSNKVTEKGKYVELRCDPISGHTALYWYRQSLGQGPEFLIYFQGTGAADDSGLPNDRFFAVRPEGSVSTLKIQRTERGDSAVYLCASSLAGLGETQYFGPGTRLLVL.

The chain is built from TRBV5-4 and TRBJ2-5; 9 positions match TRBD1. The CDR3 covers 15 residues. Unmatched junction bases numbered 9, after V lost 4 bases and J lost 5 bases. The germline CDR1 and CDR2 sequences are SGHNT and YYREEE (reference sequence). CDR3 loop: CASSATGGIQETQYF. The CDR3 DNA reads as TGTGCCAGCAGCGCGACAGGGGGAATCCAGGAGACCCAGTACTTC.

In its sample, this clonotype was seen many times. The chain employs TRBV2 and TRBJ1-1, with a possible D match to TRBD1 (5 bases). Trimming cost V 3 bases and J 6 bases, with 11 bases left between them. The length of the CDR3 is 13 residues. CDR1 and CDR2 from the germline V gene are SNHLY and FYNNEI. CDR3 nucleotide sequence: TGTGCCAGCAGTGAGCAGGGAGGCCCTGAAGCTTTCTTT. It encodes CASSEQGGPEAFF.

This clonotype was seen ten or more times. The chain links TRBV6-1 to TRBJ2-5; 7 positions match TRBD2. The germline V gene has CDR1 MNHNS and CDR2 SASEGT. The CDR3 is 15 residues long. V trimming: 5 bases; J trimming: 3 bases; junction bases outside the gene matches: 9. CDR3 region: CASSQGEGRKETQYF. The DNA of the CDR3 is TGTGCCAGCAGTCAAGGGGAGGGAAGAAAAGAGACCCAGTACTTC.

This chain links TRBV4-1 with TRBJ1-3; D is unresolved. The CDR3 has 17 amino acids. Germline V gene data show CDR1 as MGHRA and CDR2 as YSYEKL. Trimming cost V 0 bases and J 4 bases, with 16 bases left between them. The DNA of the CDR3 is TGCGCCAGCAGCCAAGATGCCGGCATGGGTTCCGGAAACACCATATATTTT. Residues: CASSQDAGMGSGNTIYF.

This clonotype was picked up many times. The V and J genes are TRBV18 and TRBJ2-1, with 7 bases matching TRBD1. CDR3 length: 14 amino acids. J lost 6 bases, V lost 4 bases, and 6 bases had no gene match. From germline, CDR1 is KGHSH and CDR2 LQKENI. CDR3 nucleotides: TGTGCCAGCTCACTACAGGGGTTGGGCAATGAGCAGTTCTTC. This gives the protein CASSLQGLGNEQFF.

The chain combines TRBV5-5 with TRBJ1-4, with D tentatively TRBD1 (6 bases). CDR3 length: 15 residues. V was clipped by 5 bases and J by 4 bases, with 15 bases between them. Germline assignment: CDR1 SGHKS and CDR2 YYEKEE (reference sequence). As DNA, the CDR3 is TGTGCCAGCAGTCGGGACATTATGGTTAATGAAAAACTGTTTTTT. Its protein product is CASSRDIMVNEKLFF.

V gene TRBV9 combines with J gene TRBJ2-1, with D perhaps given as TRBD1 or TRBD2 (5 bases each). There are 15 residues in the CDR3. Germline loops: CDR1 SGDLS, CDR2 YYNGEE. V was pared by 0 bases and J by 2 bases, with 9 bases between. The CDR3 is CASSVDEGTYNEQFF. Here the CDR3 DNA reads TGTGCCAGCAGCGTAGACGAGGGGACCTACAATGAGCAGTTCTTC.

This clonotype was counted only a few times. The CDR3 spells CAISGATEYNEQFF. CDR3 DNA sequence: TGTGCCATCAGTGGCGCGACAGAATACAATGAGCAGTTCTTC. The gene calls are TRBV10-3 and TRBJ2-1, with D possibly TRBD1 on 5 matching bases. The V gene's germline CDR1 is ENHRY and CDR2 SYGVKD. The CDR3 contains 14 residues. V lost 4 bases to trimming and J lost 4 bases, with 11 bases between them.

Concerning this clonotype: One end of the junction does not line up with germline, which may come from a read error. The genes are TRBV11-3 and TRBJ2-7; TRBD2 agrees at 7 bases. The CDR3 consists of 14 residues. Germline V CDR1 and CDR2: SGHNT, YENEEA. CDR3: CVSSPGGGSYEQYF. The CDR3 DNA is TGTGTCAGCAGCCCCGGCGGGGGCTCCTACGAGCAGTACTTC.

This clonotype appeared many times. J is TRBJ1-1 and V is TRBV4-2, with unresolved D. V lost 0 bases to trimming and J lost 4 bases, with 12 bases between them. The CDR3 loop spans 15 amino acids. Germline V gene sequence: CDR1 LGHNA, CDR2 YNFKEQ. CDR3 sequence (DNA): TGTGCCAGCAGCCAAGATCATACGATTAGCACTGAAGCTTTCTTT. Protein: CASSQDHTISTEAFF.

This clonotype was observed at least ten times. The chain is built from TRBV28 and TRBJ1-1; tentative D call: TRBD1 (5 bases). V lost 5 bases and J lost 2, with 15 bases in between. This CDR3 contains 15 residues. Germline V gives CDR1 MDHEN, CDR2 SYDVKM. DNA of the CDR3: TGTGCCAGCAGTCCGCGACAGCTCTTAAACACTGAAGCTTTCTTT. Its protein product is CASSPRQLLNTEAFF. The full variable domain, completed using reference TRBV28 and TRBJ1-1, is DVKVTQSSRYLVKRTGEKVFLECVQDMDHENMFWYRQDPGLGLRLIYFSYDVKMKEKGDIPEGYSVSREKKERFSLILESASTNQTSMYLCASSPRQLLNTEAFFGQGTRLTVV.

This clonotype was recorded a few times. This sequence joins TRBV6-1 and TRBJ1-2; D possibly corresponds to TRBD1 (6 bases). Between the trimmed V and J ends, which lost 10 bases and 1 base, there was a span of 19 bases. Per the germline V gene, CDR1 is MNHNS and CDR2 is SASEGT. The CDR3 is 15 residues long. CDR3 sequence reads: CATNRAGSINYGYTF. For the CDR3, the DNA is TGTGCCACCAACAGGGCAGGGTCGATTAACTATGGCTACACCTTC.

This clonotype was recorded at least ten times. V and J are TRBV27 and TRBJ2-1; unclear D gene. V lost 6 bases, J lost 0 bases, and 15 bases lay in between. CDR3 size: 16 residues. Germline values: CDR1 MNHEY, CDR2 SMNVEV (reference sequence). CDR3 in DNA: TGTGCCAGCAGGACCCAGAGTCCCATCTCCTACAATGAGCAGTTCTTC. As protein: CASRTQSPISYNEQFF.

This clonotype was observed a few times. The conserved phenylalanine or tryptophan is not found at the CDR3 terminus, so this likely reflects a read error. The genes are TRBV12-3 or TRBV12-4 and TRBJ1-1, with D unresolved. Trimming removed 4 bases from V and 6 bases from J, with 18 bases in between. The CDR3 totals 15 residues. CDR3 residues: CASSYRAVVVAEAFL. DNA of the CDR3: TGTGCCAGCAGTTATAGGGCGGTAGTAGTCGCTGAAGCTTTCCTT.

This clonotype showed up just a few times. The CDR3 coding sequence is TGCGCCAGCAGTGCTACAGGTCGTAGCGGGAACACCATATATTTT. It translates to CASSATGRSGNTIYF. The genes are TRBV10-2 and TRBJ1-3; a weak D match, TRBD1 (5 bases). CDR1 and CDR2 from the germline V gene are WSHSY and SAAADI. With 4 bases removed from V and 7 bases from J, the gap between germline ends came to 17 bases. This CDR3 comprises 15 residues.

This chain's CDR3 is CASGLEGLNTGELFF. CDR3 nucleotides: TGTGCTAGTGGTTTGGAGGGACTAAACACCGGGGAGCTGTTTTTT. The gene calls are TRBV12-5 and TRBJ2-2, with 7 bases that match TRBD2. CDR1 and CDR2 (germline): LGHNT, FRNRAP. The CDR3 is made up of 15 amino acids. Germline trimming cut 1 base from V and 2 bases from J; bases unmatched to any gene: 1. Based on the CDR3 plus reference TRBV12-5 and TRBJ2-2, the full variable domain is DARVTQTPRHKVTEMGQEVTMRCQPILGHNTVFWYRQTMMQGLELLAYFRNRAPLDDSGMPKDRFSAEMPDATLATLKIQPSEPRDSAVYFCASGLEGLNTGELFFGEGSRLTVL.

As to this clonotype: This likely traces to a read error, being one base from a far larger clone. Written as DNA, the CDR3 is TGTGCCAGCAGTTCCGGACAGGGGAAGGGAGTGGGGCAGTTCTTC. Residues: CASSSGQGKGVGQFF. The chain joins TRBV12-3 or TRBV12-4 to TRBJ2-1; TRBD1 aligns across 9 bases. The V segment lost 4 bases and the J segment 12 bases; nucleotides outside the gene matches: 13. This CDR3 region has 15 residues.

This clonotype occurred many times. The rearrangement joins TRBV6-5 to TRBJ1-1; D might be TRBD1 (6 bases). CDR3 length: 14 residues. The V end lost 2 bases, the J end lost 0 bases, and 7 bases lay between the germline ends. Germline loops: CDR1 MNHEY, CDR2 SVGAGI. The CDR3 sequence: CASSYGQLNTEAFF. Here the CDR3 DNA reads TGTGCCAGCAGTTACGGACAGTTGAACACTGAAGCTTTCTTT.

This clonotype was counted only a few times. Sequence at one end of the junction differs from germline and may be a read error. This chain uses TRBV6-2 or TRBV6-3 with TRBJ2-1; D is uncertain. Germline loops: CDR1 MNHEY, CDR2 SVGEGT. There are 14 residues in the CDR3. CDR3 nucleotide sequence: TGTGCCAGCAGTTACGCTACAGTATACAATGAGCAGTTCTTT. It codes for CASSYATVYNEQFF.

This clonotype was seen at least ten times. The chain couples TRBV20-1 to TRBJ1-2, with 7 bases that match TRBD1. This CDR3 is built from 13 residues. Germline values: CDR1 DFQATT, CDR2 SNEGSKA (reference sequence). The J segment lost 0 bases and the V segment lost 6 bases, leaving 4 bases of the junction unmatched. Written as DNA, the CDR3 is TGCAGTGCCCCCGGGACAGCTAACTATGGCTACACCTTC. Its protein is CSAPGTANYGYTF.

This clonotype was seen repeatedly, ten times or more. The chain employs TRBV19 and TRBJ1-1; TRBD1 agrees at 10 bases. The length of the CDR3 is 14 residues. The junction had 3 bases not matched to a gene; V was cut back by 8 bases and J by 0 bases. The germline V gene has CDR1 LNHDA and CDR2 SQIVND (reference sequence). CDR3 amino acids: CASGTGALNTEAFF. CDR3 in DNA: TGTGCCAGTGGGACAGGGGCGCTGAACACTGAAGCTTTCTTT. Together with reference TRBV19 and TRBJ1-1, the CDR3 gives the full variable domain: DGGITQSPKYLFRKEGQNVTLSCEQNLNHDAMYWYRQDPGQGLRLIYYSQIVNDFQKGDIAEGYSVSREKKESFPLTVTSAQKNPTAFYLCASGTGALNTEAFFGQGTRLTVV.

This clonotype occurred many times. The rearrangement joins TRBV6-1 to TRBJ2-7, with D perhaps matching TRBD1 (6 bases). The CDR3 totals 15 residues. CDR1 is MNHNS and CDR2 is SASEGT in the germline V gene. V was pared by 7 bases and J by 3 bases, with 19 bases between. CDR3 coding DNA: TGTGCCAGCAAGATCCGGGACACTGGGTACTACGAGCAGTACTTC. Its translation is CASKIRDTGYYEQYF.

Many counts were recorded for this clonotype. The chain has TRBV12-5 and TRBJ1-1; D remains unclear. Germline CDR1 is LGHNT and CDR2 is FRNRAP. The germline V and J ends were trimmed by 6 bases and 11 bases, with 19 bases remaining between them. The CDR3 length is 13 residues. This CDR3 is CASGSLVGSAAFF. In nucleotides, the CDR3 is TGTGCTAGTGGCTCCCTTGTGGGATCGGCCGCTTTCTTT.

The CDR3, as DNA: TGTGCCAGCAGCTTCTTTATAGCTAGCAATCAGCCCCAGCATTTT. Its protein product is CASSFFIASNQPQHF. The chain uses TRBV7-2 and TRBJ1-5; D unresolved. The V gene's germline CDR1 is SGHTA and CDR2 FQGNSA. V was cut by 3 bases and J by 0 bases, with 9 bases left in between. The CDR3 loop spans 15 amino acids. Looking up the rest from reference TRBV7-2 and TRBJ1-5 gives the full variable domain: GAGVSQSPSNKVTEKGKDVELRCDPISGHTALYWYRQSLGQGLEFLIYFQGNSAPDKSGLPSDRFSAERTGGSVSTLTIQRTQQEDSAVYLCASSFFIASNQPQHFGDGTRLSIL.

This clonotype was found many times. The chain is built from TRBV12-3 or TRBV12-4 and TRBJ1-2; D is uncertain. Trimming took off 3 bases at V and 2 bases at J, with 7 bases between the two ends. The CDR3 is made up of 13 amino acids. CDR3 DNA sequence: TGTGCCAGCAGTTTGTTGCCAAACTATGGCTACACCTTC. Translation: CASSLLPNYGYTF.